Listed here are 27 T cell receptor beta chains from one sample, sequenced in a study of CD8 T cells in ankylosing spondylitis. One entry per CDR3 protein results from TCRdb running MiXCR on the 5' RACE reads. This sample carries hundreds of thousands of distinct CDR3 sequences, roughly 8.6% of them seen once, and the ten largest clones take around 7%. The sequenced material came from blood, either unsorted or a sorted T cell fraction (not recorded which). The receptor set was obtained from a male donor with ankylosing spondylitis or in good health (not recorded which).

There are many counts of this clonotype. This sequence joins TRBV3-1 and TRBJ1-1; D is perhaps TRBD1 (5 bases). The CDR3 has 20 residues. Trimming pared 0 bases from V and 3 bases from J, leaving 26 bases between. Germline V CDR1 and CDR2: LGHDT, YNNKEL (reference sequence). The CDR3, as DNA: TGTGCCAGCAGCCAAGAGTCTGTTATGGGGCGGGGGGTAACGGACACTGAAGCTTTCTTT. Translating gives CASSQESVMGRGVTDTEAFF.

This clonotype was seen many times. The V call is TRBV7-8, the J call TRBJ2-7; D is ambiguous. CDR1 and CDR2 (germline): SGHVS, FQNEAQ. V was shortened by 7 bases and J by 5 bases, with 12 bases between the two germline ends. CDR3 length: 12 residues. CDR3 in amino acids: CASTLGSHEQYF. The CDR3 bases are TGTGCCAGCACCTTGGGATCACACGAGCAGTACTTC.

Many counts were recorded for this clonotype. The chain has TRBV20-1 and TRBJ2-2; D not certain. V lost 6 bases to trimming and J lost 8 bases, with 19 bases between them. Germline CDR1 and CDR2: DFQATT and SNEGSKA (reference sequence). The CDR3 contains 14 residues. CDR3 loop: CSAGRGPSKGELFF. The CDR3 DNA reads as TGCAGTGCCGGAAGAGGACCCAGTAAGGGGGAGCTGTTTTTT.

This clonotype has a count of ten or more. The chain links TRBV20-1 to TRBJ2-3; D remains unclear. The V gene lost 2 bases and the J gene lost 7 bases, with 22 bases spanning the gap. Germline CDR1 and CDR2: DFQATT and SNEGSKA (reference sequence). This CDR3 region has 16 residues. CDR3 sequence (DNA): TGCAGTGCTAGAATGGCAGGCTCCCGGGCCGGTTATACGCAGTATTTT. This codes for CSARMAGSRAGYTQYF.

This clonotype was observed many times. J is TRBJ2-3 and V is TRBV20-1; 12 nucleotides line up with TRBD2. V shed 0 bases, J shed 6 bases, and the junction held 16 bases outside the gene matches. Germline CDR1 reads DFQATT; CDR2 reads SNEGSKA (reference sequence). The CDR3 runs to 19 residues. The DNA for the CDR3 is TGCAGTGCTAGAGATCCCTGGCGACCTAGCGGGGGGGCGGTGGATACGCAGTATTTT. This gives the protein CSARDPWRPSGGAVDTQYF.

This chain joins TRBV4-2 and TRBJ1-2; tentatively, D is TRBD1 (5 bases). The CDR3 length is 14 residues. Trimming took off 0 bases at V and 3 bases at J, with 8 bases between the two ends. Per the germline V gene, CDR1 is LGHNA and CDR2 is YNFKEQ. CDR3 region: CASSQEEGYYGYTF. The CDR3, as DNA: TGTGCCAGCAGCCAAGAAGAGGGGTACTATGGCTACACCTTC.

The sample holds a few counts of this clonotype. This chain links TRBV7-9 with TRBJ2-5; D gene ambiguous. V lost 3 bases, J lost 5 bases, and 13 bases lay in between. The V gene's germline CDR1 is SEHNR and CDR2 FQNEAQ (reference sequence). The CDR3 runs 14 residues. As DNA, the CDR3 is TGTGCCAGCAGCTTGCCCCAGGAGAAGGAGACCCAGTACTTC. It codes for CASSLPQEKETQYF.

This clonotype occurred many times. This chain links TRBV20-1 with TRBJ2-7, with TRBD2 identical over 9 bases. Germline V lookup: CDR1 DFQATT, CDR2 SNEGSKA (reference sequence). J lost 1 base, V lost 3 bases, and 10 bases had no gene match. This CDR3 is 16 amino acids long. The DNA of the CDR3 is TGCAGTGCTAGCCCCGGGGCTAGCGGGGCATCCTACGAGCAGTACTTC. Protein sequence: CSASPGASGASYEQYF.

This clonotype was picked up many times. J is TRBJ1-2 and V is TRBV12-3 or TRBV12-4, with 9 bases lining up with TRBD1. The length of the CDR3 is 13 residues. The trim removed 7 bases at V and 4 bases at J, leaving 4 bases unmatched. The CDR3 sequence is CASTGTGPYGYTF. CDR3 coding DNA: TGTGCCAGCACTGGGACAGGGCCCTATGGCTACACCTTC.

A few counts support this clonotype. This sequence joins TRBV3-1 and TRBJ2-7; D remains ambiguous. V was pared by 5 bases and J by 5 bases, with 13 bases between. In germline, CDR1 is LGHDT, CDR2 YNNKEL (reference sequence). The CDR3 sequence is 13 residues long. The CDR3 DNA reads as TGTGCCAGCAGCAGCCTCGGGTTCCACGAGCAGTACTTC. Its protein is CASSSLGFHEQYF.

The J gene is TRBJ1-6, the V gene TRBV12-3 or TRBV12-4; D gene uncertain. Trimming removed 6 bases at V and 6 bases at J, with 15 bases between. CDR3 length: 15 amino acids. The chain's CDR3 is CASRATRRSNSPLHF. The CDR3 DNA reads TGTGCCAGCAGAGCTACCAGGAGGTCTAATTCACCCCTCCACTTT.

At least ten counts were recorded for this clonotype. The chain carries TRBV29-1 and TRBJ2-3; the D gene is possibly TRBD1 (6 bases). Trimming took 7 bases from V and 3 from J, leaving 14 bases between them. Germline V gene data show CDR1 as SQVTM and CDR2 as ANQGSEA. CDR3 size: 13 residues. The CDR3 region is CSAPDRRTDTQYF. CDR3 DNA sequence: TGCAGCGCCCCCGACAGGAGGACAGATACGCAGTATTTT.

This clonotype was counted only a few times. V usage is TRBV19 and J usage is TRBJ1-5, with D perhaps matching TRBD1 (6 bases). Germline-derived CDR1 and CDR2 are LNHDA and SQIVND (reference sequence). The CDR3 loop spans 15 amino acids. V was pared by 7 bases and J by 0 bases, with 13 bases between. In nucleotides, the CDR3 is TGTGCCAGTACCATCGGACAGTATAGCAATCAGCCCCAGCATTTT. It specifies CASTIGQYSNQPQHF. Together with reference TRBV19 and TRBJ1-5, the CDR3 gives the full variable domain: DGGITQSPKYLFRKEGQNVTLSCEQNLNHDAMYWYRQDPGQGLRLIYYSQIVNDFQKGDIAEGYSVSREKKESFPLTVTSAQKNPTAFYLCASTIGQYSNQPQHFGDGTRLSIL.

This clonotype was seen more than once but under ten times. The DNA for the CDR3 is TGTGCCAGCTGCCCCGGGACTAGCGGGAGGGATGAGCAGTTCTTC. Translating gives CASCPGTSGRDEQFF. The V gene is TRBV3-1, the J gene TRBJ2-1, with 16 bases identical to TRBD2. After removal of 8 bases from V and 8 bases from J, the junction contained 6 bases not matched to a gene. The V gene's germline CDR1 is LGHDT and CDR2 YNNKEL (reference sequence). The CDR3 is 15 amino acids.

The chain recombines TRBV3-1 with TRBJ2-1; 7 bases match TRBD2. CDR1 and CDR2 from the germline V gene are LGHDT and YNNKEL (reference sequence). The CDR3 consists of 17 residues. Trimming took 0 bases from V and 6 from J; bases not matched to a gene: 11. In nucleotides, the CDR3 is TGTGCCAGCAGCCAAGAACCCACAGCGGGAATCACCAATGAGCAGTTCTTC. Encoded protein: CASSQEPTAGITNEQFF.

Many counts were recorded for this clonotype. J is TRBJ2-7 and V is TRBV20-1; D may be TRBD2 (5 bases). This CDR3 region has 16 residues. Germline V gene lookup returns CDR1 DFQATT and CDR2 SNEGSKA (reference sequence). The V end was cut by 5 bases, the J end by 2 bases, with 22 bases between. The CDR3 DNA follows: TGCAGTGCTGGCCGGCGGACTCCGGATTGGACCTACGAGCAGTACTTC. As protein: CSAGRRTPDWTYEQYF.

The table lists this clonotype with many counts. The chain couples TRBV5-1 to TRBJ1-4; 8 bases agree with TRBD1. Looked up from germline, CDR1 is SGHRS and CDR2 is YFSETQ. With V trimmed by 7 bases and J by 6 bases, 11 bases remained unmatched. The CDR3 is made up of 15 amino acids. Written as DNA, the CDR3 is TGCGCCAGCCGAGGAGGACAGGGAAAGGATGAAAAACTGTTTTTT. It is translated as CASRGGQGKDEKLFF.

The sample holds many counts of this clonotype. This chain uses TRBV6-2 or TRBV6-3 with TRBJ2-5; TRBD2 matches 9 bases. Trimming cost V 5 bases and J 5 bases; bases outside gene matches: 6. This CDR3 has 14 amino acids. Per germline, CDR1 MNHEY and CDR2 SVGEGT. The CDR3 sequence: CASSASGNRETQYF. CDR3 in DNA: TGTGCCAGCAGTGCTAGCGGGAATCGGGAGACCCAGTACTTC.

Ten or more counts support this clonotype. The chain combines TRBV5-1 with TRBJ1-3; D perhaps matches TRBD1 (5 bases). Germline loops: CDR1 SGHRS, CDR2 YFSETQ. This CDR3 has 16 residues. The V end was cut by 2 bases, the J end by 0 bases, with 12 bases between. CDR3 region: CASSFGDGLSGNTIYF. The DNA of the CDR3 is TGCGCCAGCAGCTTCGGGGACGGACTCTCTGGAAACACCATATATTTT.

This clonotype was seen many times. The gene calls are TRBV27 and TRBJ1-1, with unresolved D. Deletions cut 5 bases from V and 4 bases from J, with 14 bases between. The CDR3 contains 14 residues. Germline V lookup: CDR1 MNHEY, CDR2 SMNVEV (reference sequence). The CDR3 DNA reads as TGTGCCAGCAGTCCTAGTTTCGGTATCACTGAAGCTTTCTTT. Translating it yields CASSPSFGITEAFF.

The CDR3 region has the DNA TGTGCCAGCAGTGCCCGCGGGGGGGCGGGCGGGGAGCTGTTTTTT. Amino acids: CASSARGGAGGELFF. The rearrangement links TRBV12-3 or TRBV12-4 to TRBJ2-2; TRBD2 matches 9 bases. J was trimmed by 7 bases and V by 5 bases; bases with no gene match: 8. This CDR3 spans 15 amino acids.

This clonotype was observed many times. This chain uses TRBV5-6 with TRBJ1-2; TRBD1 might be the D (5 bases). CDR1 and CDR2 (germline): SGHDT, YYEEEE. CDR3 length: 14 amino acids. Trimming stripped 1 base from V and 8 bases from J, with 15 bases between. CDR3 loop: CASSLKWPTGGYTF. The CDR3 DNA follows: TGTGCCAGCAGCTTGAAGTGGCCCACAGGCGGCTACACCTTC.

This clonotype occurred many times. V and J are TRBV4-3 and TRBJ1-2; TRBD1 agrees at 7 bases. V lost 0 bases to trimming and J lost 5 bases; unmatched junction nucleotides: 15. Germline V gene lookup returns CDR1 LGHNA and CDR2 YSLEER. The CDR3 consists of 18 residues. In nucleotides, the CDR3 is TGCGCCAGCAGCCAAGATCGGAGAGCAGACAGGGCTGGATATGGCTACACCTTC. Its protein product is CASSQDRRADRAGYGYTF.

The rearrangement joins TRBV30 to TRBJ2-2; D is unclear. The CDR3 is 14 amino acids. Trimming stripped 3 bases from V and 0 bases from J, with 8 bases between. Germline V CDR1 and CDR2: GTSNPN, SVGIG (reference sequence). The CDR3 bases are TGTGCCTGGAGCGGGCAGTCGAACACCGGGGAGCTGTTTTTT. It is translated as CAWSGQSNTGELFF.

At least ten counts were recorded for this clonotype. The chain's CDR3 is CASSSSVIAKNIQYF. CDR3 in DNA: TGTGCCAGCAGCTCCTCGGTAATAGCCAAAAACATTCAGTACTTC. The chain employs TRBV7-2 and TRBJ2-4; D not certain. V lost 4 bases and J lost 0, with 10 bases in between. Germline V gives CDR1 SGHTA, CDR2 FQGNSA. This CDR3 has 15 residues.

This clonotype was found a few times. The chain has TRBV2 and TRBJ2-1; TRBD2 agrees at 14 bases. Germline V CDR1 and CDR2: SNHLY, FYNNEI. V trimming: 7 bases; J trimming: 1 base; junction bases outside the gene matches: 15. The CDR3 is 20 residues long. The CDR3 bases are TGTGCCAGCACTGCAACCGGGACTAGCGGGGGTCGTCTTTCCTACAATGAGCAGTTCTTC. Translation gives CASTATGTSGGRLSYNEQFF.

This sequence joins TRBV6-2 or TRBV6-3 and TRBJ2-1, with TRBD2 matching 13 bases. V trimming: 6 bases; J trimming: 9 bases; junction bases outside the gene matches: 5. The germline V gene encodes CDR1 MNHEY and CDR2 SVGEGT. The CDR3 loop spans 14 amino acids. As DNA, the CDR3 is TGTGCCAGCAGGGCGGGACTAGCGGGATCTGAGCAGTTCTTC. Protein: CASRAGLAGSEQFF.